A selection of T cell receptor beta chains follows, all from one sample in a study of blood T cell repertoires in COVID-19. Some clones are missing from TCRdb's copy, which holds only in-frame ones; the method was immunoSEQ multiplex PCR. In the table there are some 150,000 clones, about 82% of which are singletons. The sample comprised peripheral blood. The origin of the receptors is a woman in her sixties with acute or convalescent COVID-19. Both conserved end residues are part of each CDR3. The D gene is left open where the match is weak. Rows give clone size only sometimes, using once, few, many, or a class for an expanded clone.

v_gene	d_gene	abundance	j_gene	CDR3nt	CDR3aa
TRBV28	-	once	TRBJ2-7	TGTGCCAGCAGTTTAGGGCTTTACGAGCAGTACTTC	CASSLGLYEQYF
TRBV21-1	-	-	TRBJ2-7	TGTGCCAGCAGCACGAATCCGGGACAAGGGGATGTCGAGCAGTACTTC	CASSTNPGQGDVEQYF
TRBV6-5	-	many	TRBJ2-2	TGTGCCAGCAAATTACAGGGTCCTAACACCGGGGAGCTGTTTTTT	CASKLQGPNTGELFF
TRBV6-5	TRBD1	-	TRBJ1-2	TGTGCCAGCAGTTACTCACGGGACAGCCTTAACTATGGCTACACCTTC	CASSYSRDSLNYGYTF
TRBV4-3	TRBD1	-	TRBJ2-7	TGCGCCAGCAGCCAAGACTACAGGGGTGACTCCTACGAGCAGTACTTC	CASSQDYRGDSYEQYF
TRBV28	TRBD1	-	TRBJ2-5	TGTGCCAGCAGTTCACGACAGGGGGGAGAAGAGACCCAGTACTTC	CASSSRQGGEETQYF
TRBV11-2	TRBD1	-	TRBJ1-6	TGTGCCAGCAGCTTAGTCGTCAGGGGGCCTAATTCACCCCTCCACTTT	CASSLVVRGPNSPLHF
TRBV10-3	TRBD2	-	TRBJ2-2	TGTGCCATCAGTGAAACCCTCGGGGGGGGGCCGAGTGGGGAGCTGTTTTTT	CAISETLGGGPSGELFF
TRBV6-6	TRBD1	-	TRBJ1-6	TGTGCCAGCACCCAATTGCCGGGACAGGGGCTTCTCCTCCACTTT	CASTQLPGQGLLLHF
TRBV9	TRBD1	few	TRBJ2-2	TGTGCCAGCAGCGTTTCGACAGGGCTCACCGGGGAGCTGTTTTTT	CASSVSTGLTGELFF
TRBV30	TRBD1	-	TRBJ2-7	TGTGCCTGGAGTGTACGAAACCCCGGGACAGCGTTTTACGAGCAGTACTTC	CAWSVRNPGTAFYEQYF
TRBV28	-	-	TRBJ1-1	TGTGTTGCGGGACCGAACTTAGGGTACACTGAAGCTTTCTTT	CVAGPNLGYTEAFF
TRBV6-6	-	-	TRBJ2-7	TGTGCCAGCAGTTACGAGGGGGTGGAACGGCAGTACTTC	CASSYEGVERQYF
TRBV28	-	-	TRBJ1-6	TGTGCCAGCAGTTTGGACCAGGGGTCGAATTCACCCCTCCACTTT	CASSLDQGSNSPLHF
TRBV24-1	TRBD2	-	TRBJ2-2	TGTGCCACTAGGACTAGCGGTAACGGGGAGCTGTTTTTT	CATRTSGNGELFF
TRBV7-9	TRBD2	-	TRBJ2-3	TGTGCCAGCAGCTCGTGGACTAGTGGTTCGGGAGATACGCAGTATTTT	CASSSWTSGSGDTQYF
TRBV28	TRBD2	-	TRBJ2-7	TGTGCCAGCAGTTCTGCGGGGGGGCTCTCCTACGAGCAGTACTTC	CASSSAGGLSYEQYF
TRBV4-3	TRBD1	-	TRBJ2-1	TGCGCCAGCAGCCTCGGAAGACAGGGGAATTACAATGAGCAGTTCTTC	CASSLGRQGNYNEQFF
TRBV25-1	-	-	TRBJ2-5	TGTGCCAGCAGTAGTGCTAGTGACCTCCAAGAGACCCAGTACTTC	CASSSASDLQETQYF
TRBV14	TRBD1	once	TRBJ1-2	TGTGCCAGCAGCCCCCGGGACAGGGATGGCTACACCTTC	CASSPRDRDGYTF
TRBV7-9	-	medium-sized	TRBJ2-3	TGTGCCAGCCTTGGAGGGGATACGCAGTATTTT	CASLGGDTQYF
TRBV6-1	-	few	TRBJ2-1	TGTGCCAGCAGTGAAGGGGTCAGGCTCTCCTACAATGAGCAGTTCTTC	CASSEGVRLSYNEQFF
TRBV4-2	-	-	TRBJ1-5	TGTGCCAGCAGCCAAGATGCCCCCTTGAAAGCCTGGAATCAGCCCCAGCATTTT	CASSQDAPLKAWNQPQHF
TRBV18	-	-	TRBJ1-1	TGTGCCAGCTCACCCAAAAATGAGGGGAACACTGAAGCTTTCTTT	CASSPKNEGNTEAFF
TRBV4-1	-	-	TRBJ1-2	TGCGCCAGCAGCGCAGTCAACTATGGCTACACCTTC	CASSAVNYGYTF
TRBV19	-	-	TRBJ2-7	TGTGCCAGTAAGGGGAGGGGGGACTACGAGCAGTACTTC	CASKGRGDYEQYF
TRBV30	-	few	TRBJ1-5	TGTGCCTGGAGCACCATCGACAGTCTCAATCAGCCCCAGCATTTT	CAWSTIDSLNQPQHF
TRBV10-1	TRBD2	-	TRBJ2-5	TGCGCCACAAGCTCGGGACTAGCGGGGGGGCGCTCCTTGGAGACCCAGTACTTC	CATSSGLAGGRSLETQYF
TRBV9	TRBD1	-	TRBJ1-1	TGTGCCAGCAGCCCAGGGGACAGGGCCCAAGCTTTCTTT	CASSPGDRAQAFF
TRBV6-5	TRBD1	-	TRBJ2-7	TGTGCCAGCAGGCTGACAGGGGGCGACTACGAGCAGTACTTC	CASRLTGGDYEQYF
TRBV10-3	-	-	TRBJ1-6	TGTGCCATCAGATTCAGGGGTGATGTTAATTCACCCCTCCACTTT	CAIRFRGDVNSPLHF
TRBV11-3	-	-	TRBJ2-7	TGTGCCAGCAGCCGCCGGAGTAACTCCTACGAGCAGTACTTC	CASSRRSNSYEQYF
TRBV30	-	-	TRBJ2-7	TGTGCCTGGAGTGGACAGCCCTACGAGCAGTACTTC	CAWSGQPYEQYF
TRBV20-1	-	-	TRBJ1-2	TGCAGTGCACAGGTTAACTATGGCTACACCTTC	CSAQVNYGYTF
TRBV28	-	-	TRBJ2-7	TGTGCCAGCAGTGCGGGCTACGAGCAGTACTTC	CASSAGYEQYF
TRBV4-2	-	-	TRBJ2-6	TGTGCCAGCAGCCAAGAGGGGGCGTCCGGGGCCAACGTCCTGACTTTC	CASSQEGASGANVLTF
TRBV4-2	TRBD2	-	TRBJ2-5	TGTGCCAGCAGCCAAGTCGGCCCTAGCGGGGGCCAGGAGACCCAGTACTTC	CASSQVGPSGGQETQYF
TRBV30	TRBD2	-	TRBJ2-7	TGTGCCTGGAGGGTAGCGGGGGGCCTCTTTTGGGAGCAGTACTTC	CAWRVAGGLFWEQYF
TRBV30	TRBD1	-	TRBJ1-5	TGTGCCTGGAGCCCGACCCGGGACAGGCTGGAGCATCAGCCCCAGCATTTT	CAWSPTRDRLEHQPQHF
TRBV6-5	TRBD1	-	TRBJ2-7	TGTGCCAGCAGTCAATCAGACAGGGCTTGGGAGCAGTACTTC	CASSQSDRAWEQYF
TRBV2	TRBD1	-	TRBJ2-7	TGTGCCAGCAGTGAATACCAGGGGGACCGAAGAACAGTCACCCACGAGCAGTACTTC	CASSEYQGDRRTVTHEQYF
TRBV15	-	once	TRBJ2-7	TGTGCCACCTCCAAGGGGGAATCCTACGAGCAGTACTTC	CATSKGESYEQYF
TRBV5-4	TRBD2	-	TRBJ2-1	TGTGCCAGCAGCTGGGGGACTAGCGGTGGCAATGAGCAGTTCTTC	CASSWGTSGGNEQFF
TRBV7-9	-	-	TRBJ2-1	TGTGCCAGCAGACAGGTCTTGGACTCCTACAATGAGCAGTTCTTC	CASRQVLDSYNEQFF
TRBV6-5	TRBD1	-	TRBJ1-1	TGTGCCAGCAGGACAGGGTTGGACACTGAAGCTTTCTTT	CASRTGLDTEAFF
TRBV5-1	-	-	TRBJ2-6	TGCGCCAGCAGCTTCGGTGGGGCCAACGTCCTGACTTTC	CASSFGGANVLTF
TRBV28	TRBD1	once	TRBJ2-7	TGTGCCAGCAGTGTCGGGACAGGGGCCCCCTACGAGCAGTACTTC	CASSVGTGAPYEQYF
TRBV9	TRBD1	-	TRBJ1-5	TGTGCCAGCATCGCAGTGCCGGGACAGGGGAATCATAGCAATCAGCCCCAGCATTTT	CASIAVPGQGNHSNQPQHF
TRBV6-1	TRBD2	-	TRBJ2-1	TGTGCCAGCAGTGTGCTAGCGGGGGGCTACTACAATGAGCAGTTCTTC	CASSVLAGGYYNEQFF
TRBV6-2/TRBV6-3	TRBD1	many	TRBJ2-3	TGTGCCAGCAGTTTGGACAGGCCTAGCACAGATACGCAGTATTTT	CASSLDRPSTDTQYF
TRBV6-5	-	-	TRBJ1-1	TGTGCCAGTATCCGGGGGAACACTGAAGCTTTCTTT	CASIRGNTEAFF
TRBV5-8	TRBD1	-	TRBJ2-7	TGTGCCAGCAGCGAATGGACAGGGGGCGCGGAGCAGTACTTC	CASSEWTGGAEQYF
TRBV7-8	TRBD2	-	TRBJ2-2	TGTGCCAGCAGCTTAGTCCTAGCGGTGGTCGGGGAGCTGTTTTTT	CASSLVLAVVGELFF
TRBV4-3	TRBD1	-	TRBJ2-1	TGCGCCAGCAGCCAAGGGGGACAGATGATCTACAATGAGCAGTTCTTC	CASSQGGQMIYNEQFF